The source of this T cell receptor (beta chain) is a study of shared clonotypes between healthy human individuals. Study-level findings and limits: The rarefaction results pointed to incomplete sorted-subset sequencing despite large depth.

The assay was immunoSEQ multiplex PCR, and TCRdb's table has in-frame clones only and misses some. The sample contains hundreds of thousands of clones, about 95% of which appear only once. Of note for this clone: The antigen remains unidentified.

The ends were cut back, 8 bases at V and 12 bases at J, with 22 bases in the middle. CDR3 length equals 13 residues. Germline V lookup: CDR1 SNHLY, CDR2 FYNNEI. CD45RO-negative, CCR7-selected cells formed the naive CD8 fraction, which excluded terminally differentiated effector memory CD45RA+ cells. Recent acute infections and vaccinations were absent in the healthy HIV-negative adult donors. Caucasian adults living in Nashville, Tennessee, provided all samples. J is TRBJ1-2 and V is TRBV2; maybe TRBD1 (5 bases). Sequencing was done on a sample of naive CD8+ T cells sorted from blood. This clonotype was obtained from a woman aged 25 to 45 in good health. This CDR3 is CASELSGTLANTF. In nucleotides, the CDR3 is TGTGCCAGCGAATTGTCCGGGACCCTGGCCAACACCTTC.